This is a list of T cell receptor beta chains from one sample in a study of cytomegalovirus exposure and HLA in healthy donors. Here immunoSEQ multiplex PCR was the method, and the copy in TCRdb shows in-frame clones only, minus some. This repertoire shows under 150,000 clones, roughly 89% found once; its top ten account for around 5.2%. The sample comprised PBMCs. The receptor set was obtained from a woman in her 30s in good health and CMV-seronegative. CDR3s include the opening cysteine and the closing phenylalanine or tryptophan. A D gene is named only where the DNA matches it firmly. Where a row states a size, it is once, few, many or the class of an expanded clone; other rows omit it.

CDR3 DNA	CDR3 protein	V gene	clone size	D gene	J gene
TGTGCCAGCTTAAGGACAGGGGAGGACATTCAGTACTTC	CASLRTGEDIQYF	TRBV27	NA	TRBD1	TRBJ2-4
TGTGCCAGCAGCTTAGCGGCAGGGTTGGGGAAGGAGACCCAGTACTTC	CASSLAAGLGKETQYF	TRBV7-9	NA	NA	TRBJ2-5
TGTGCCAGCAGCCCCCGGGAGGTTCGCTATGGCTACACCTTC	CASSPREVRYGYTF	TRBV7-9	NA	NA	TRBJ1-2
TGTGCCAGCAGTTTATGGGACAGGGTCCGAAAGACAGATACGCAGTATTTT	CASSLWDRVRKTDTQYF	TRBV28	NA	TRBD1	TRBJ2-3
TGTGCCCACTCTAGAGGCGAATTCTACGAGCAGTACTTC	CAHSRGEFYEQYF	TRBV30	NA	NA	TRBJ2-7
TGTGCCAGCAGTACCTTGGACAGGCCCGGGGAAGCTTTCTTT	CASSTLDRPGEAFF	TRBV28	NA	TRBD1	TRBJ1-1
TGTGCCAGTAGTAACTATATCTCCTACAATGAGCAGTTCTTC	CASSNYISYNEQFF	TRBV19	NA	NA	TRBJ2-1
TGTGCCAGCAGTTTAGGGCTGAACACAGATACGCAGTATTTT	CASSLGLNTDTQYF	TRBV27	NA	NA	TRBJ2-3
TGTGCCAGCCAACTCCCGACGGGTGAGCAGTACTTC	CASQLPTGEQYF	TRBV13	once	NA	TRBJ2-7
TGTGCCAGCAGCTTAGTTCTAGCGGGCACAGATACGCAGTATTTT	CASSLVLAGTDTQYF	TRBV7-9	NA	TRBD2	TRBJ2-3
TGTGCCAGCAGTCGAGGGACAGGGGATATTCACGAGCAGTACTTC	CASSRGTGDIHEQYF	TRBV7-6	NA	TRBD1	TRBJ2-7
TGTGCCTGGAGTAAGAGGGATGGGGAAAAACTGTTTTTT	CAWSKRDGEKLFF	TRBV30	NA	NA	TRBJ1-4
TGTGCCAGCAGTTTACAGGGGGAATGGTACGAGCAGTACTTC	CASSLQGEWYEQYF	TRBV27	NA	TRBD1	TRBJ2-7
TGTGCCAGTGGGGCAGCGGGAGGCCTCTACGAGCAGTACTTC	CASGAAGGLYEQYF	TRBV27	NA	TRBD2	TRBJ2-7
TGTGCCAGCAGCTTAGGGTCAAGCGGTGATGAGCAGTTCTTC	CASSLGSSGDEQFF	TRBV7-6	NA	NA	TRBJ2-1
TGTGCCAGCAGTTTGTACTGGCGGTACCCCTACGAGCAGTACTTC	CASSLYWRYPYEQYF	TRBV28	NA	NA	TRBJ2-7